This T cell receptor (beta chain) was sequenced for a study of cytomegalovirus exposure and HLA in healthy donors. Study in general: Earlier findings included about 120 million unique TCR beta sequences obtained from around 180 million T cells.

Study-level results: When the data were analyzed later, several of the most significant clusters appeared to be linked to common viral pathogens. Later analysis identified around 15,000 TCR beta sequences associated with HLA alleles, using a false discovery rate threshold of 0.05.

Note on this clone: Antigen unknown.

In germline, CDR1 is SEHNR, CDR2 FQNEAQ (reference sequence). V lost 5 bases, J lost 0 bases, and 13 bases lay in between. This CDR3 has 15 residues. PCR employed 60 Vbeta and 13 Jbeta primers. Produced via immunoSEQ multiplex PCR; TCRdb's table is partial and in-frame only. The data show 210,000 or so clones, roughly 80% seen once. Sequenced sample: PBMCs. The chain employs TRBV7-9 and TRBJ1-1; TRBD1 is a possible D gene (6 bases). The clonotype was recovered from a man aged 35 to 55 in good health and CMV-seronegative. In nucleotides, the CDR3 is TGTGCCAGCAGCCCCGAGAGGGACATGAACACTGAAGCTTTCTTT. Protein: CASSPERDMNTEAFF.